Listed below are T cell receptor beta chains from one sample, sequenced in a study of T cells in Graves' hyperthyroidism and ophthalmopathy. TCRdb processed the multiplex PCR reads anew with MiXCR; each CDR3 protein has one entry. This table has around 300,000 distinct CDR3 sequences, approximately 21% appearing once. The sample taken for sequencing was blood. These receptors all come from a man under 40 with Graves' ophthalmopathy. Each CDR3 is given with its conserved first and last residue. Fields, in order: D gene, V gene, J gene, CDR3 length, clone size, CDR3 DNA, CDR3 protein. A D gene is named only where the DNA matches it firmly. Size tells how often a clone was seen (once, few, many) or the class of an expanded clone, and some rows leave it out.

>TRBD2|TRBV11-2|TRBJ2-3|15|NA
TGTGCCAGCAGCCAAGGAAGCGGGAGCGCAGATACGCAGTATTTT
CASSQGSGSADTQYF
>NA|TRBV20-1|TRBJ2-3|13|few
TGCAGTGCTAGAGGTCCTAGCACAGATACGCAGTATTTT
CSARGPSTDTQYF
>TRBD1|TRBV30|TRBJ2-7|13|many
TGTGCCTGGAGTGGACAGGGACGCTACGAGCAGTACTTC
CAWSGQGRYEQYF
>TRBD1|TRBV30|TRBJ1-1|16|few
TGTGCCTGGGGGTCCCGACTAGGGCAGGGGGACACTGAAGCTTTCTTT
CAWGSRLGQGDTEAFF
>TRBD1|TRBV12-3/TRBV12-4|TRBJ2-1|14|few
TGTGCCAGTACCTCCGGGACAGGGTATCATGAGCAGTTCTTC
CASTSGTGYHEQFF
>NA|TRBV25-1|TRBJ2-1|15|few
NA
CASSTSGQGINEQFF
>NA|TRBV5-1|TRBJ2-7|13|NA
TGCGCCAGCAGGTTACCGGACTCCTACGAGCAGTACTTC
CASRLPDSYEQYF
>NA|TRBV9|TRBJ2-1|16|many
TGTGCCAGCAGCGTAGTTGGAGGGGGCGTTTACAATGAGCAGTTCTTC
CASSVVGGGVYNEQFF
>NA|TRBV5-1|TRBJ2-1|16|NA
TGCGCCAGCAGCTTGATCGCGGCGAGCTCCTACAATGAGCAGTTCTTC
CASSLIAASSYNEQFF
>NA|TRBV2|TRBJ2-7|13|many
TGTGCCAGAACGGGGGCAGGGACCTACGAGCAGTACTTC
CARTGAGTYEQYF
>NA|TRBV27|TRBJ1-1|13|NA
TGTGCCAGCAGTTTAGGGTCAAACACTGAAGCTTTCTTT
CASSLGSNTEAFF
>NA|TRBV14|TRBJ2-3|14|NA
TGTGCCAGCAGCTCCCAAAGGGTGGGGGATACGCAGTATTTT
CASSSQRVGDTQYF
>NA|TRBV7-9|TRBJ2-1|12|NA
TGTGCCAGCAGCCAAGGTCTTTCGGAGCAGTTCTTC
CASSQGLSEQFF
>TRBD2|TRBV6-2/TRBV6-3|TRBJ2-1|16|NA
TGTGCCAGCAGTTACCTGGCGGGAGCCCCTATCAATGAGCAGTTCTTC
CASSYLAGAPINEQFF
>TRBD2|TRBV5-1|TRBJ2-7|16|NA
TGCGCCAGCAGCTTAACTAGCGGGAGTTATTCCTACGAGCAGTACTTC
CASSLTSGSYSYEQYF
>TRBD2|TRBV2|TRBJ2-1|13|many
TGTGCCAGCAGTGGGACTAGAATCAATGAGCAGTTCTTC
CASSGTRINEQFF
>TRBD1|TRBV20-1|TRBJ2-1|16|NA
TGCAGTGCCAACCCCACGGGGACAGGGTTAGGTAATGAGCAGTTCTTC
CSANPTGTGLGNEQFF
>NA|TRBV6-1|TRBJ2-1|15|NA
TGTGCCAGCAGCTGGGGGACTCCGCCCCACAATGAGCAGTTCTTC
CASSWGTPPHNEQFF
>NA|TRBV5-1|TRBJ1-1|17|NA
TGCGCCAGCAGCTTGGCCCTGGGGGGCGTTAGGGACACTGGAGCTTTCTTT
CASSLALGGVRDTGAFF
>NA|TRBV9|TRBJ2-1|14|NA
TGTGCCAGCAGCGTAGCCGTACTCGATAATGAGCAGTTCTTC
CASSVAVLDNEQFF
>NA|TRBV5-6|TRBJ1-1|14|NA
TGTGCCAGCAGCTTGGCAACCATGAACACTGAAGCTTTCTTT
CASSLATMNTEAFF
>NA|TRBV6-2/TRBV6-3|TRBJ2-2|16|NA
TGTGCCAGCAGTTACGCACAGGGTCGCGTCACCGGGGAGCTGTTTTTT
CASSYAQGRVTGELFF
>NA|TRBV12-5|TRBJ2-7|13|NA
TGTGCTAGTGGTTTGGAGACAGGCTACGAGCAGTACTTC
CASGLETGYEQYF
>TRBD1|TRBV6-6|TRBJ2-7|16|NA
TGTGCCAGCAGTTACTTGGACAGGGCGGAGTCCTACGAGCAGTACTTC
CASSYLDRAESYEQYF
>TRBD2|TRBV10-3|TRBJ2-1|13|few
TGTGCCTCGAGCGGGGATTCCTACAATGAGCAGTTCTTC
CASSGDSYNEQFF
>NA|TRBV20-1|TRBJ1-1|11|many
TGCAGTGCTTACAGGATTAACGAAGCTTTCTTT
CSAYRINEAFF
>NA|TRBV30|TRBJ2-2|16|few
TGTGCCTGGAGTGTGACAGCAATTAGAAACACCGGGGAGCTGTTTTTT
CAWSVTAIRNTGELFF
>NA|TRBV18|TRBJ2-7|13|many
TGTGCCAGCTCACCGGGAACCGAACGCGAGCAGTACTTC
CASSPGTEREQYF
>NA|TRBV2|TRBJ1-5|14|NA
TGTGCCAGCAGGCTCACAGACACTAATCAGCCCCAGCATTTT
CASRLTDTNQPQHF
>NA|TRBV12-3/TRBV12-4|TRBJ1-5|11|few
TGTGCCAGCAGCCCCGTGCAGCCCCAGCATTTT
CASSPVQPQHF
>TRBD1|TRBV25-1|TRBJ2-1|15|NA
TGTGCCAGCACGGTGGGGACAGGGAGACTAACCGAGCAGTTCTTC
CASTVGTGRLTEQFF
>NA|TRBV30|TRBJ1-5|13|NA
TGTGCCTGGGGGCCCGGAGCTAATCAGCCCCAGCATTTT
CAWGPGANQPQHF